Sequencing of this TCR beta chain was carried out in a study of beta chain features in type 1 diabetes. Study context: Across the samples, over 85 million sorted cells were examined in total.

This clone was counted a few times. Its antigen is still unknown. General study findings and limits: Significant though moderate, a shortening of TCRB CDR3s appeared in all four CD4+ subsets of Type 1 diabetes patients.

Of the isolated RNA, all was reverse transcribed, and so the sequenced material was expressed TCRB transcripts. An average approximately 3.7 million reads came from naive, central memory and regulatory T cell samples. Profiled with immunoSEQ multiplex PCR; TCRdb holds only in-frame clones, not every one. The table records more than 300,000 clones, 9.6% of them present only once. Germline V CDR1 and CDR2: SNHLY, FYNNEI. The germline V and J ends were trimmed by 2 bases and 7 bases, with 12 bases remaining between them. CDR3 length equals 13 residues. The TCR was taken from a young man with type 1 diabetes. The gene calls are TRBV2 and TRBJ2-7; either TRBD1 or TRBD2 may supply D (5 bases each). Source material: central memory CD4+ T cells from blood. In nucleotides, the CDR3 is TGTGCCAGCAGTGAACTGGGGGTGGAGGAGCAGTACTTC. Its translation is CASSELGVEEQYF.